These 6 T cell receptor beta chains came from one sample sequenced in a study of blood T cell repertoires in COVID-19. Clones were read by immunoSEQ multiplex PCR, and TCRdb kept only the in-frame ones, dropping some. The table has 150,000 to 200,000 clones, 70% to 85% seen once. The sample comprised peripheral blood. These receptors were taken from a woman in her thirties or forties with COVID-19, enrolled during active disease.

The rearrangement joins TRBV29-1 to TRBJ1-1; tentatively, D is TRBD1 (5 bases). V dropped 6 bases and J dropped 3 bases, with 20 bases sitting between them. CDR1 and CDR2 (germline): SQVTM, ANQGSEA. CDR3 length: 15 residues. CDR3 residues: CSVTLHQTRDTEAFF. The CDR3 DNA reads TGCAGCGTGACTCTACACCAAACCAGGGACACTGAAGCTTTCTTT. Filled out from reference TRBV29-1 and TRBJ1-1, the complete variable domain reads SAVISQKPSRDICQRGTSLTIQCQVDSQVTMMFWYRQQPGQSLTLIATANQGSEATYESGFVIDKFPISRPNLTFSTLTVSNMSPEDSSIYLCSVTLHQTRDTEAFFGQGTRLTVV.

The chain has TRBV7-8 and TRBJ1-1; a weak D match, TRBD1 (5 bases). Trimming took off 1 base at V and 10 bases at J, with 13 bases between the two ends. Germline V lookup: CDR1 SGHVS, CDR2 FQNEAQ. The CDR3 is 13 residues long. The CDR3 is CASSLVVGEAAFF. In nucleotides, the CDR3 is TGTGCCAGCAGCTTAGTGGTAGGGGAGGCAGCTTTCTTT.

This clone was observed at least ten times. The chain's CDR3 is CASSMKGNQPQHF. The CDR3 nucleotides are TGTGCCAGTAGTATGAAGGGGAATCAGCCCCAGCATTTT. V usage is TRBV19 and J usage is TRBJ1-5, with D possibly matching TRBD1 (5 bases). The germline V gene encodes CDR1 LNHDA and CDR2 SQIVND (reference sequence). V was clipped by 3 bases and J by 4 bases, with 7 bases between them. This CDR3 is built from 13 residues.

This clone was found once. The genes are TRBV30 and TRBJ1-6; no definite D call. The V end lost 2 bases, the J end lost 7 bases, and 21 bases lay between the germline ends. CDR3 size: 17 residues. Per germline, CDR1 GTSNPN and CDR2 SVGIG (reference sequence). The CDR3: CAWSLVAFGVGNSPLHF. The CDR3 coding sequence is TGTGCCTGGAGTTTGGTAGCTTTCGGGGTCGGAAATTCACCCCTCCACTTT.

In its sample, this clone was seen once. V gene TRBV7-9 combines with J gene TRBJ1-1; D is perhaps TRBD1 (5 bases). The CDR3 runs to 13 residues. V was clipped by 4 bases and J by 7 bases, with 13 bases between them. Germline-derived CDR1 and CDR2 are SEHNR and FQNEAQ (reference sequence). The CDR3 DNA sequence: TGTGCCAGCAGCTCTATTGACAGAAGTGAAGCTTTCTTT. Protein product: CASSSIDRSEAFF.

The chain employs TRBV7-9 and TRBJ2-3; no firm D call. This CDR3 comprises 14 residues. Germline V gene data show CDR1 as SEHNR and CDR2 as FQNEAQ (reference sequence). Trimming stripped 5 bases from V and 2 bases from J, with 11 bases between. This CDR3 reads CASSPARLTDTQYF. The CDR3 DNA reads as TGTGCCAGCAGCCCGGCCAGACTCACAGATACGCAGTATTTT. Variable domain in full (rest from reference TRBV7-9 and TRBJ2-3): DTGVSQNPRHKITKRGQNVTFRCDPISEHNRLYWYRQTLGQGPEFLTYFQNEAQLEKSRLLSDRFSAERPKGSFSTLEIQRTEQGDSAMYLCASSPARLTDTQYFGPGTRLTVL.